This T cell receptor beta chain derives from a study of blood T cell repertoires in COVID-19. Study summary: Acute-phase and convalescent COVID-19 samples originated in the United States, Italy and Spain. T cells, B-cell-depleted T cells, or PBMCs supplied cDNA or gDNA.

In the source study's methods: Reference gene primer amplification yielded estimated nucleated cell counts. Clones were read by immunoSEQ multiplex PCR, and TCRdb kept only the in-frame ones, dropping some. The V and J calls and the clone size are those of that table, but D and trimming were determined from the DNA. Here the sample spans 80,000 to 100,000 clones, 80% being singletons. CDR1 MDHEN and CDR2 SYDVKM come from the germline V gene. The CDR3 length is 13 residues. With 10 bases clipped from V and 1 base from J, the junction kept 3 bases outside the gene matches. This clonotype originated in a woman in her 70s with acute or convalescent COVID-19. Sequenced material: peripheral blood. V and J are TRBV28 and TRBJ1-4, with 7 bases that match TRBD1. The CDR3 sequence is CATHRGTNEKLFF. CDR3 nucleotide sequence: TGTGCCACCCACAGGGGAACTAATGAAAAACTGTTTTTT.